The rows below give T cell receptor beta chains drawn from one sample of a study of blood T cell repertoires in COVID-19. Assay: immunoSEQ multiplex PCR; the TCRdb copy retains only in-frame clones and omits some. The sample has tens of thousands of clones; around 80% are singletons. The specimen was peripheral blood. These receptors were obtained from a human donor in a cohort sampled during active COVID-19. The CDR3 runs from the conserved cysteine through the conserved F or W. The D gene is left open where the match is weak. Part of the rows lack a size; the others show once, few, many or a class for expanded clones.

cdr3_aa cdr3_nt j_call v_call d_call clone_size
CASSRVEAGELFF TGTGCCAGCAGCCGGGTGGAGGCCGGGGAGCTGTTTTTT TRBJ2-2 TRBV5-4 - -
CASSSTGVADYGYTF TGCGCCAGCAGCTCGACAGGGGTAGCGGACTATGGCTACACCTTC TRBJ1-2 TRBV5-1 TRBD1 few
CASSGQSNTEAFF TGTGCCAGCAGTGGTCAGTCCAACACTGAAGCTTTCTTT TRBJ1-1 TRBV2 - -
CASSSWARGQSTDTQYF TGTGCCAGCAGCTCCTGGGCTAGGGGACAATCCACAGATACGCAGTATTTT TRBJ2-3 TRBV7-9 - -
CASSSSGGPGLKETQYF TGTGCCAGTAGTTCGAGCGGGGGCCCGGGGCTCAAAGAGACCCAGTACTTC TRBJ2-5 TRBV19 TRBD2 -
CASKWRTTGENSPLHF TGTGCCAGTAAATGGAGGACGACAGGGGAGAATTCACCCCTCCACTTT TRBJ1-6 TRBV19 TRBD1 -
CASSPYVGLAKNIQYF TGTGCCAGCAGTCCTTACGTAGGACTAGCCAAAAACATTCAGTACTTC TRBJ2-4 TRBV27 - once
CASSKDPSGKGEQFF TGTGCCAGCAGCAAAGACCCTAGCGGGAAAGGTGAGCAGTTCTTC TRBJ2-1 TRBV21-1 - -
CASGLVRIGAFRANVLTF TGTGCTAGTGGTTTGGTAAGAATTGGGGCATTCCGGGCCAACGTCCTGACTTTC TRBJ2-6 TRBV12-5 - -
CASGTSSGNTIYF TGTGCCAGCGGGACAAGCTCTGGAAACACCATATATTTT TRBJ1-3 TRBV2 - -
CASSEDRVRNQPQHF TGTGCCAGCAGCGAAGACAGGGTCAGGAATCAGCCCCAGCATTTT TRBJ1-5 TRBV2 TRBD1 few
CASSDRAEGNTIYF TGTGCCAGCAGTGACAGGGCAGAGGGAAACACCATATATTTT TRBJ1-3 TRBV2 - -
CASILGAAPQETQYF TGTGCCAGCATCCTGGGGGCAGCACCCCAAGAGACCCAGTACTTC TRBJ2-5 TRBV5-5 - -
CASSSRDRGFGLFF TGTGCCAGCAGCTCCCGGGACAGGGGGTTCGGGCTGTTTTTT TRBJ1-4 TRBV7-9 TRBD1 -
CASSQSAAQKNNEQFF TGTGCCAGCAGCCAATCGGCGGCCCAGAAAAACAATGAGCAGTTCTTC TRBJ2-1 TRBV4-2 - -
CASGLVLDGSASYNEQFF TGTGCTAGTGGTTTGGTACTTGACGGGAGTGCCTCCTACAATGAGCAGTTCTTC TRBJ2-1 TRBV12-5 - -
CASRDSSGNTIYF TGTGCCAGCAGGGACAGCTCTGGAAACACCATATATTTT TRBJ1-3 TRBV6-6 - -
CASSNSNEQFF TGTGCCAGCAGCAACTCTAATGAGCAGTTCTTC TRBJ2-1 TRBV6-5 - few
CASSTTDETQYF TGTGCCAGCAGCACGACAGACGAGACCCAGTACTTC TRBJ2-5 TRBV11-3 - -
CASSPWGQGAREQYF TGTGCCAGCAGTCCCTGGGGACAGGGGGCGCGGGAGCAGTACTTC TRBJ2-7 TRBV6-5 TRBD1 -
CASSPQGGSRANYGYTF TGTGCCAGCAGCCCTCAAGGGGGCAGTCGTGCTAACTATGGCTACACCTTC TRBJ1-2 TRBV7-2 TRBD1 -
CASSQDPVSPGRLEGYTF TGTGCCAGCAGCCAAGACCCAGTGTCCCCTGGCAGGCTCGAGGGCTACACCTTC TRBJ1-2 TRBV4-2 - -
CASSTVTGGDQPQHF TGTGCCAGCAGCACCGTGACCGGCGGCGATCAGCCCCAGCATTTT TRBJ1-5 TRBV21-1 - -
CASSRTSGSIYEQFF TGTGCCAGCAGCCGGACTAGCGGGAGTATATATGAGCAGTTCTTC TRBJ2-1 TRBV7-3 TRBD2 -
CASSSGTGGRNEQFF TGTGCCAGCAGTTCCGGGACAGGGGGCAGAAATGAGCAGTTCTTC TRBJ2-1 TRBV6-6 TRBD1 -
CASSPQGAGANVLTF TGTGCCAGCAGCCCACAGGGGGCTGGGGCCAACGTCCTGACTTTC TRBJ2-6 TRBV4-2 TRBD1 -
CASSFRGISYNEQFF TGTGCCAGCAGTTTCCGCGGGATCTCCTACAATGAGCAGTTCTTC TRBJ2-1 TRBV27 - -
CASSPRGGTEAFF TGTGCCAGCAGCCCCCGAGGGGGAACTGAAGCTTTCTTT TRBJ1-1 TRBV11-2 - once
CASSFYGNSYEQYF TGCGCCAGCAGCTTTTACGGGAACTCCTACGAGCAGTACTTC TRBJ2-7 TRBV5-1 - -
CASSARGPRDSKETQYF TGTGCCAGCAGTGCCCGTGGCCCCCGGGACAGTAAAGAGACCCAGTACTTC TRBJ2-5 TRBV2 TRBD1 -
CASSIQGYTIYF TGTGCCAGCAGCATACAGGGATACACCATATATTTT TRBJ1-3 TRBV2 - -
CASSPPAGSYNEQFF TGTGCCAGCAGCCCTCCAGCGGGCTCCTACAATGAGCAGTTCTTC TRBJ2-1 TRBV11-2 - once
CASSEGVGTDTQYF TGTGCCAGCAGTGAAGGAGTGGGCACAGATACGCAGTATTTT TRBJ2-3 TRBV6-4 - -
CASSQMGGGTGADTQYF TGTGCCAGCAGTCAAATGGGCGGTGGGACAGGGGCAGATACGCAGTATTTT TRBJ2-3 TRBV6-6 TRBD1 -
CASSAGQGSQPQHF TGTGCCAGCAGCGCGGGACAGGGAAGTCAGCCCCAGCATTTT TRBJ1-5 TRBV7-9 TRBD1 -
CASSVGLDSDTQYF TGTGCCAGTAGTGTCGGACTAGACTCAGATACGCAGTATTTT TRBJ2-3 TRBV19 TRBD2 -
CASAGQGGFGNTIYF TGTGCCTCAGCCGGACAGGGAGGCTTTGGAAACACCATATATTTT TRBJ1-3 TRBV9 TRBD1 -
CATSNLYTGELFF TGTGCCACCAGCAATTTATACACCGGGGAGCTGTTTTTT TRBJ2-2 TRBV15 - few
CASRRTGTSATDTQYF TGTGCCAGCCGCCGAACAGGGACTAGCGCCACAGATACGCAGTATTTT TRBJ2-3 TRBV14 TRBD2 -
CASSSTQGREQFF TGTGCCAGCAGTTCAACACAGGGACGGGAGCAGTTCTTC TRBJ2-1 TRBV12-3/TRBV12-4 - -
CASSRGQGLEGDIQYF TGTGCCAGCAGCCGGGGACAGGGGCTAGAGGGGGACATTCAGTACTTC TRBJ2-4 TRBV7-6 TRBD1 -
CAISESTGGVGAPTGQYF TGTGCCATCAGTGAGTCCACAGGGGGCGTTGGGGCGCCTACGGGGCAGTACTTC TRBJ2-7 TRBV10-3 TRBD1 -
CASSLGGGRALDEQYF TGTGCCAGCAGCTTAGGAGGCGGGAGGGCCTTGGACGAGCAGTACTTC TRBJ2-7 TRBV7-6 TRBD2 -
CASSPTGTSTDTQYF TGCGCCAGCAGCCCGACAGGTACTAGCACAGATACGCAGTATTTT TRBJ2-3 TRBV5-1 - -
CSVEEWGTGGSGYTF TGCAGCGTTGAAGAGTGGGGGACAGGGGGATCTGGCTACACCTTC TRBJ1-2 TRBV29-1 TRBD1 -
CASSLGSLLAGTYEQYF TGCGCCAGCAGCTTGGGGTCGCTACTAGCGGGCACCTACGAGCAGTACTTC TRBJ2-7 TRBV5-1 TRBD2 -
CASSLNNANTGELFF TGCGCCAGCAGCTTGAACAACGCGAACACCGGGGAGCTGTTTTTT TRBJ2-2 TRBV5-1 - many
CASSQGTGRAPSPLHF TGCGCCAGCAGCCAAGGGACAGGGAGGGCACCCTCACCCCTCCACTTT TRBJ1-6 TRBV4-1 TRBD1 -
CASSWAPAGEYNEQFF TGTGCCAGCAGCTGGGCACCAGCGGGGGAATACAATGAGCAGTTCTTC TRBJ2-1 TRBV5-4 TRBD2 once
CASSGQMNTEAFF TGTGCCAGCAGCGGCCAGATGAACACTGAAGCTTTCTTT TRBJ1-1 TRBV11-2 - once
CASSPDRGQPQHF TGTGCCAGTAGTCCCGACAGGGGTCAGCCCCAGCATTTT TRBJ1-5 TRBV19 TRBD1 -
CASSYNILKDQPQHF TGTGCCAGCAGTTATAACATTCTTAAAGATCAGCCCCAGCATTTT TRBJ1-5 TRBV6-6 - -
CASSRPGRVRHTQYF TGTGCCAGCAGTAGGCCTGGGAGGGTTCGACATACGCAGTATTTT TRBJ2-3 TRBV5-6 TRBD2 -
CASSKGWARADTQYF TGTGCCAGCAGTAAGGGGTGGGCACGGGCAGATACGCAGTATTTT TRBJ2-3 TRBV27 - -
CASTLAGGGTTDTQYF TGTGCCAGCACCTTAGCGGGAGGGGGGACCACAGATACGCAGTATTTT TRBJ2-3 TRBV5-4 TRBD2 once
CASREGAIYGYTF TGTGCCAGCAGAGAAGGGGCAATCTATGGCTACACCTTC TRBJ1-2 TRBV6-1 - -
CASSYSAARELFF TGTGCCAGCAGTTACTCGGCCGCCCGGGAGCTGTTTTTT TRBJ2-2 TRBV6-5 - once